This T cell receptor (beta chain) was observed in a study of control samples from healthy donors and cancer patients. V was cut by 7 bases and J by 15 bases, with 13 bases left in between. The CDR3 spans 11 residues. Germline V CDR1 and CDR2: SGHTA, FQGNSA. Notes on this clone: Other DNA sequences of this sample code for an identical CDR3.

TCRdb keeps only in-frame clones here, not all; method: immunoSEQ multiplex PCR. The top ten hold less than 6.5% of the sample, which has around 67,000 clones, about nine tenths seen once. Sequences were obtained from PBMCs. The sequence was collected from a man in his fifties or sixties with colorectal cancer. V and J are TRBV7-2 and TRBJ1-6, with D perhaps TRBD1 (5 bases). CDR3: CASTFDSFLHF. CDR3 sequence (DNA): TGTGCCAGCACTTTCGACAGTTTCCTCCACTTT.